Given below is one T cell receptor beta chain in context. Naive CD45RA+ and memory CD45RA-negative subsets were split from CD4+ cells. Sequencing used immunoSEQ multiplex PCR; TCRdb keeps in-frame clones, though not all of them. The repertoire includes some 2,000,000 clones, roughly 95% of them detected once, and 0.13% sits in the top ten. This sample stems from a study of shared clonotypes between healthy human individuals. V was trimmed by 3 bases and J by 6 bases, leaving 11 bases between them. The germline V gene encodes CDR1 SGHTA and CDR2 FQGNSA. The CDR3 is 13 residues long. The receptor comes from a man aged 18 to 30 in good health. The chain is built from TRBV7-2 and TRBJ1-1; D is unresolved. The sequencing input was naive CD4+ T cells sorted from blood. The subset was: CD45RA+ positively selected. CDR3 in DNA: TGTGCCAGCAGCTTTCCCGCGGCGCCTGAAGCTTTCTTT. Protein sequence: CASSFPAAPEAFF. The full variable domain, completed using reference TRBV7-2 and TRBJ1-1, is GAGVSQSPSNKVTEKGKDVELRCDPISGHTALYWYRQSLGQGLEFLIYFQGNSAPDKSGLPSDRFSAERTGGSVSTLTIQRTQQEDSAVYLCASSFPAAPEAFFGQGTRLTVV.